What follows is one T cell receptor beta chain and its context. It has no known antigen specificity. Base-call qualities are not available, and no considerably larger clone is one nucleotide away. Patients with autoimmune disease history or receiving systemic immunosuppression were excluded from the trial. Peripheral blood for TCR sequencing was collected from all dose cohorts at baseline, on cycle 4 day 1, and on cycle 7 day 1. Samples were obtained from an open-label, multicenter, first-in-human phase I dose-escalation trial of ivuxolimab. The trial enrolled adults with locally advanced or metastatic head and neck squamous cell, hepatocellular, melanoma or renal cell carcinoma. Before TCR sequencing, CD4+ and CD8+ T cells were separately sorted from peripheral blood. This specimen comes from a study of OX40 agonist ivuxolimab in advanced cancers. Regarding the study in general: Ivuxolimab was an agonistic, fully human IgG2 monoclonal antibody directed against OX40 (CD134), a costimulatory receptor. In the dose-escalation cohort, 82.7% of patients were male, and the mean age was around 60 years with a range of about 23 to 79. The paper reports the monotherapy dose-escalation portion (N ≈ 50 patients) of the phase I ivuxolimab trial. Patients were allowed to have had prior anti-PD-1, anti-PD-L1 or anti-CTLA-4 therapy, and less than 45% of the dose-escalation patients had previously received checkpoint inhibitors. Partial responses occurred in three dose-escalation patients: two with cutaneous melanoma and one with hepatocellular carcinoma. Among the 50 to 55 dose-escalation patients, around 19 had hepatocellular carcinoma, about 15 melanoma, 9 renal cell carcinoma and 9 head and neck cancer. Intravenous ivuxolimab was administered to patients every 2 weeks at six dose levels: 0.01, 0.1, 0.3, 1.5, 3 and 10 mg/kg. The point of sequencing TCRbeta in the periphery was to test whether ivuxolimab changed TCR sequence diversity and drove clonal T-cell expansion.

To sequence the TCRbeta CDR3 region, genomic DNA was isolated from the sorted cells. The immunoSEQ Assay was used to sequence the TCRbeta CDR3 regions. The immuneACCESS repertoire file appears here via TCRdb, limited to in-frame rearrangements. These files lack a portion of the clones; in checked studies, under half of the deficit traces to unresolved V genes, and the cause of the others is not known. The sample table holds roughly 20,000 clones, of which 74% were seen once. Of the sample, around 34% falls within the top ten clones. What the authors observed across the whole study: At doses from 0.1 to 3.0 mg/kg, clonal expansion was seen in both CD4+ and CD8+ blood T cells between baseline and week 6. After ivuxolimab, more expanded clones were found on average in CD8+ T cells than in CD4+ T cells. Partial responders in the 0.1-3.0 mg/kg groups had among the lowest normalized peripheral clonal expansion, especially among CD8+ T cells. Low levels of normalized T-cell clonal expansion were also seen in some patients who did not respond. Antigen specificity was not determined for the clonally expanded peripheral T cells.

CDR1 and CDR2, looked up from the germline V gene (reference sequence), are LNHDA and SQIVND. V was cut back by 6 bases and J by 0 bases, leaving a gap of 12 bases between them. From the cysteine up to the phenylalanine, the CDR3 has a length of 15 residues. Just the 45-base CDR3 DNA is kept, in frame starting at base 1. The receptor was derived from an adult with an advanced solid tumor such as melanoma, head and neck, liver or kidney cancer. Material: CD4+ or CD8+ T cells sorted from blood, obtained in a trial of the OX40 agonist ivuxolimab. The chain joins TRBV19 to TRBJ2-1; the D gene is possibly TRBD2, with 6 bases matching. The CDR3 protein: CASSVDGSSYNEQFF. The DNA sequence reads TGTGCCAGTAGCGTGGACGGGAGCTCCTACAATGAGCAGTTCTTC. Where the CDR3 stops, the reference TRBV19 and TRBJ2-1 genes take over; the full variable domain is DGGITQSPKYLFRKEGQNVTLSCEQNLNHDAMYWYRQDPGQGLRLIYYSQIVNDFQKGDIAEGYSVSREKKESFPLTVTSAQKNPTAFYLCASSVDGSSYNEQFFGPGTRLTVL.